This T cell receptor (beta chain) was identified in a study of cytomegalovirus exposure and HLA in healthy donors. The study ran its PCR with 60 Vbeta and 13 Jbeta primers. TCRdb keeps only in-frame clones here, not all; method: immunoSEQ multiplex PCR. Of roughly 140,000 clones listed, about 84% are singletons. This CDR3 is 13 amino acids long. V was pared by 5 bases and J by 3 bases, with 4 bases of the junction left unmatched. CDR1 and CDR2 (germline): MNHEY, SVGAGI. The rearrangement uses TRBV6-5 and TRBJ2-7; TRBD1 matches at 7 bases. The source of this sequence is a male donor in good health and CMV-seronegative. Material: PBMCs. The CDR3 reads CASSGNRGYEQYF. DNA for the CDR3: TGTGCCAGCAGTGGAAACAGGGGCTACGAGCAGTACTTC.